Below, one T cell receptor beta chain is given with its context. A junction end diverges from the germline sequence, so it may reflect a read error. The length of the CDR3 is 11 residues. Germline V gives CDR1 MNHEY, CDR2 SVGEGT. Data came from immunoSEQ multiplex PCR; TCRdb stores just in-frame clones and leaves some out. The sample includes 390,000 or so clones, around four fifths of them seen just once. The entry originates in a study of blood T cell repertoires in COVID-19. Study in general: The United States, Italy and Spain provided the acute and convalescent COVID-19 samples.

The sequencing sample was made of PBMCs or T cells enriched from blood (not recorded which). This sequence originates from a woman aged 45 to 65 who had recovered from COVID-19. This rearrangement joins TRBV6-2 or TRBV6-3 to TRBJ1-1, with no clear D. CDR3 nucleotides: TGTGCCAGCAGTTTATACACGGAAGCTTTCTTT. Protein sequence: CASSLYTEAFF.